Below are 15 T cell receptor beta chains sequenced from a single sample in a study of T cells after yellow fever vaccination. TCRdb re-analysed the 5' RACE reads in MiXCR, keeping a single row per CDR3 protein. Seen here are about 22,000 distinct CDR3 sequences, roughly 5.5% observed once, and the top ten hold around 20%. The sequenced sample was PBMCs, either bulk or a sorted T-cell subset (CD4+, CD8+, memory, or dextramer-sorted; not recorded which), obtained about 41 days after the first yellow fever vaccination. The receptors stem from a man between 18 and 29 years old who received the YFV17D yellow fever vaccine.

This chain connects TRBV11-1 to TRBJ1-4; no clear D. Germline values: CDR1 SGHAT, CDR2 FQDESV (reference sequence). CDR3 length: 12 amino acids. The ends were cut back, 5 bases at V and 7 bases at J, with 8 bases in the middle. The CDR3 DNA is TGTGCCAGCAGCCTATACAGTGAAAAACTGTTTTTT. Translation: CASSLYSEKLFF.

There are many counts of this clonotype. The V call is TRBV4-3, the J call TRBJ1-3; 7 bases align to TRBD1. After removal of 4 bases from V and 0 bases from J, the junction contained 6 bases not matched to a gene. This CDR3 is 16 amino acids long. Germline V lookup: CDR1 LGHNA, CDR2 YSLEER. The CDR3 loop is CASSRSWTGSGNTIYF. As DNA, the CDR3 is TGCGCCAGCAGCCGTAGTTGGACAGGCTCTGGAAACACCATATATTTT.

This clonotype was counted ten times or more. The chain has TRBV7-8 and TRBJ2-3, with D perhaps matching TRBD1 (6 bases). Trimming pared 3 bases from V and 4 bases from J, leaving 8 bases between. CDR3 length: 13 residues. Per the germline V gene, CDR1 is SGHVS and CDR2 is FQNEAQ. The CDR3 region is CASSFKGADTQYF. The CDR3, as DNA: TGTGCCAGCAGCTTCAAGGGGGCAGATACGCAGTATTTT.

This clonotype was seen at least ten times. This sequence joins TRBV2 and TRBJ1-6; D not certain. Germline V gene data show CDR1 as SNHLY and CDR2 as FYNNEI. CDR3 length: 17 residues. The V and J ends lost 4 bases and 0 bases respectively, with 13 bases between them. The CDR3 nucleotides are TGTGCCAGCAGTGCGGAACCGCAGAGCTCCTATAATTCACCCCTCCACTTT. Translating it yields CASSAEPQSSYNSPLHF.

This clonotype was observed at least ten times. The chain combines TRBV3-1 with TRBJ2-2; the D gene is possibly TRBD2 (6 bases). Germline V lookup: CDR1 LGHDT, CDR2 YNNKEL (reference sequence). This CDR3 contains 16 residues. V gave up 4 bases and J gave up 5 bases, with 17 bases separating them. This chain's CDR3 is CASSPPGEPGTGELFF. The CDR3 region has the DNA TGTGCCAGCAGCCCCCCGGGGGAGCCCGGGACCGGGGAGCTGTTTTTT.

This clonotype was counted at least ten times. The chain's CDR3 is CASSYSGSSNQPQHF. CDR3 sequence (DNA): TGTGCCAGCAGTTACTCGGGATCTAGCAATCAGCCCCAGCATTTT. This chain joins TRBV6-5 and TRBJ1-5, with D unclear. The V end was cut by 0 bases, the J end by 0 bases, with 6 bases between. Germline V lookup: CDR1 MNHEY, CDR2 SVGAGI. This CDR3 contains 15 residues.

This clonotype was seen at least ten times. V usage is TRBV29-1 and J usage is TRBJ1-2; D possibly corresponds to TRBD1 (6 bases). Germline-derived CDR1 and CDR2 are SQVTM and ANQGSEA. V was cut by 7 bases and J by 7 bases, with 28 bases left in between. The CDR3 extends over 16 amino acids. Here the CDR3 DNA reads TGCAGCGCCTCGACGGGAAGTGGGTTGGGGGGCGGTGGCTACACCTTC. Translated, it gives CSASTGSGLGGGGYTF.

This clonotype was seen repeatedly, ten times or more. The gene calls are TRBV20-1 and TRBJ2-5; 8 bases align to TRBD2. The V gene end was trimmed by 4 bases and the J gene end by 1 base; junction bases not matched to a gene: 2. The V gene's germline CDR1 is DFQATT and CDR2 SNEGSKA (reference sequence). The length of the CDR3 is 13 residues. The CDR3 loop reads CSANGGAQETQYF. Here the CDR3 DNA reads TGCAGTGCTAACGGGGGGGCCCAAGAGACCCAGTACTTC.

This clonotype was picked up many times. In DNA form, the CDR3 reads TGTGCCAGTAGTCCCAGGGGGCTGGGTCAGCCCCAGCATTTT. It encodes CASSPRGLGQPQHF. The gene calls are TRBV19 and TRBJ1-5; 8 nucleotides match TRBD1. The germline gives CDR1 LNHDA, CDR2 SQIVND (reference sequence). The CDR3 length is 14 residues. Trimming at V came to 5 bases and at J to 6 bases, leaving 6 bases not matched to a gene.

This clonotype came up many times. This chain joins TRBV11-2 and TRBJ2-3; D gene ambiguous. The V gene's germline CDR1 is SGHAT and CDR2 FQNNGV. The CDR3 has 15 residues. With 1 base removed from V and 5 bases from J, the gap between germline ends came to 13 bases. The CDR3 loop is CASSLGLGLGDTQYF. CDR3 coding DNA: TGTGCCAGCAGCTTAGGATTGGGGTTGGGAGATACGCAGTATTTT.

This clonotype was observed many times. The chain joins TRBV20-1 to TRBJ2-3; 9 bases match TRBD1. The CDR3 is 14 residues long. Germline lookup yields CDR1 DFQATT and CDR2 SNEGSKA (reference sequence). V lost 6 bases and J lost 4; bases outside the gene matches: 8. This chain's CDR3 is CSATGGGKADTQYF. The CDR3 DNA follows: TGCAGTGCCACAGGGGGCGGGAAGGCAGATACGCAGTATTTT.

This clonotype came up many times. The chain employs TRBV15 and TRBJ1-5; 10 bases match TRBD1. This CDR3 comprises 19 residues. J was trimmed by 4 bases and V by 0 bases; bases with no gene match: 12. Germline V gives CDR1 LNHNV, CDR2 YYDKDF (reference sequence). The CDR3 is CATSRDPIDRGRPNQPQHF. The CDR3 coding sequence is TGTGCCACCAGCAGAGACCCGATAGACAGGGGGCGCCCAAATCAGCCCCAGCATTTT.

This clonotype has ten or more counts. This chain links TRBV7-9 with TRBJ2-7; D may be TRBD2 (6 bases). The CDR3 contains 15 residues. CDR1 and CDR2 (germline): SEHNR, FQNEAQ (reference sequence). Trimming shortened V by 1 base and J by 2 bases, and 12 bases separated the two germline ends. CDR3 bases: TGTGCCAGCAGCTTAGGGGCTAGCGTCACCTACGAGCAGTACTTC. This translates into CASSLGASVTYEQYF.

This clonotype came up many times. V is TRBV4-3 and J is TRBJ2-7, with D possibly matching TRBD1 (5 bases). The CDR3 is 15 amino acids. CDR1 and CDR2 (germline): LGHNA, YSLEER. V shed 1 base and J shed 6 bases, with 16 bases lying between them. The CDR3 sequence is CASSQVGGALREQYF. As DNA, the CDR3 is TGCGCCAGCAGCCAAGTGGGTGGGGCCTTACGCGAGCAGTACTTC.

This clonotype was observed many times. The rearrangement links TRBV5-1 to TRBJ1-4, with 7 bases aligning to TRBD1. CDR3 size: 14 residues. The V gene's germline CDR1 is SGHRS and CDR2 YFSETQ. V lost 0 bases to trimming and J lost 8 bases; unmatched junction nucleotides: 4. The CDR3, as DNA: TGCGCCAGCAGCTTGGAGGGGGCTCGGGAAAAACTGTTTTTT. Encoded protein: CASSLEGAREKLFF.